This note documents a single T cell receptor beta chain sequence. Its antigen remains unknown. Because the CDR3's place on the DNA is in doubt, the DNA is left out and the CDR3 is given as listed by TCRdb. Researchers used the Oncomine TCR Beta short-read assay to sequence DNA from cultured CD4+ T cells. From CD4+ T cells that had been cultured, genomic DNA was extracted. TCRdb independently ran MiXCR on the PCR reads; one entry per CDR3 protein. The sample has over 12,000 distinct CDR3 sequences, around two fifths seen once. Treatment: approximately 11-day PBMC culture with coronavirus spike peptide pools or control peptides (ViraFEST assay). Peptide pools at approximately 10 ug/ml, together with around 10 IU/ml IL-2, were added to cultures of approximately 1.9 million PBMCs per well. The data derive from a study of vaccination and CD4 T cells after COVID-19. Study-level information: Overlapping spike pools from SARS-CoV-2 and HCoV-NL63, HCoV-OC43 and HCoV-229E served as culture stimuli. Findings and caveats of the study: Spike mono-reactivity was found in 304 of the 307 vaccine-specific clones identified in convalescent patients.

The V gene's germline CDR1 is MNHEY and CDR2 SVGEGT. Ends included, the CDR3 has 24 residues. Sample: cultured CD4+ T cells from blood. The sequence was collected from a human donor with COVID-19. The chain has TRBV6-2 or TRBV6-3 and TRBJ1-2; TRBD1 is taken as the D call from the table, unchecked against the DNA. The CDR3 protein is CASTNQTSMYLCASSLPGFVGYTF.